This TCR beta chain stems from a study of regulatory dendritic cells for organ transplantation. Notes on the study in general: Memory T cells were less diverse than naive, with memory CD8+ most oligoclonal. The most alloreactive TCR clonotypes were found in resting memory CD8+ cells. Memory CD8+ clonal expansion seemed more limited with regulatory than mature dendritic cells. The authors noted considerable between-person heterogeneity in alloreactive memory CD8+ cells.

A note on this clone: The antigen is not known.

In germline, CDR1 is MNHEY, CDR2 SMNVEV (reference sequence). V was pared by 9 bases and J by 2 bases, with 4 bases of the junction left unmatched. There are 15 residues in the CDR3. The protocol was immunoSEQ multiplex PCR, while the TCRdb copy is restricted to in-frame clones and leaves out a portion. The data hold fewer than 40,000 clones, with around nine tenths observed a single time. The TCR sequence derives from a human donor in good health. Sequenced input: naive CD8+ T cells from blood. Subset in this sample: CD45RA+ naive T cells. The chain links TRBV27 to TRBJ2-6; TRBD1 aligns across 10 bases. The chain's CDR3 is CASRTGGAGANVLTF. Here the CDR3 DNA reads TGTGCCAGTCGGACAGGGGGGGCTGGGGCCAACGTCCTGACTTTC.